This TCR beta chain was recorded in a study of blood T cell repertoires in COVID-19. About the study: Sites across the United States, Italy and Spain contributed samples from acute and convalescent COVID-19. The cDNA or gDNA used as material had been derived from T cells, B-cell-depleted T cells, or PBMCs.

As processed by the authors: Estimation of nucleated cell counts was performed using reference gene primer amplification. Some clones are missing from TCRdb's copy, which holds only in-frame ones; the method was immunoSEQ multiplex PCR. From that table come the V and J calls and clone size; the DNA was used to work out D and trimming. The data hold approximately 190,000 clones, with approximately 81% observed a single time. The sequence came from a human donor in a cohort sampled during active COVID-19. What was sequenced was peripheral blood.

CDR3 region: CASSLPGGEQYF. For the CDR3, the DNA is TGTGCCAGCAGCCTTCCCGGGGGCGAGCAGTACTTC. J is TRBJ2-7 and V is TRBV28; the D gene is possibly TRBD2 (6 bases). In germline, CDR1 is MDHEN, CDR2 SYDVKM. The CDR3 is made up of 12 amino acids. V lost 6 bases and J 6 bases, leaving 12 bases between the germline ends.